One sample yielded the 26 T cell receptor beta chains listed below, sequenced in a study of T cells after yellow fever vaccination. TCRdb used MiXCR to reprocess the 5' RACE reads, holding one entry per CDR3 protein. Among approximately 300,000 distinct CDR3 sequences listed, about 9.5% were seen once. The sequencing used PBMCs, collected on the day of the first yellow fever vaccination. The receptor set was obtained from a man aged 18 to 29 who received the YFV17D yellow fever vaccine.

V is TRBV11-1 and J is TRBJ2-1; no definite D call. The CDR3 extends over 12 amino acids. Germline CDR1 is SGHAT and CDR2 is FQDESV (reference sequence). The V end lost 2 bases, the J end lost 9 bases, and 8 bases lay between the germline ends. The CDR3 is CASSLSSVEQFF. In nucleotides, the CDR3 is TGTGCCAGCAGCTTATCTTCAGTTGAGCAGTTCTTC.

This clonotype was picked up a small number of times. This chain links TRBV5-6 with TRBJ2-7, with 7 bases aligning to TRBD1. There are 18 residues in the CDR3. Germline CDR1 SGHDT, CDR2 YYEEEE. The V segment lost 1 base and the J segment 1 base; nucleotides outside the gene matches: 14. The CDR3 DNA sequence: TGTGCCAGCAGCTTGTATCAGAGGGTGGCAGGGGGTTCCTACGAGCAGTACTTC. Residues: CASSLYQRVAGGSYEQYF.

A few counts support this clonotype. The chain joins TRBV5-6 to TRBJ2-7, with D possibly being TRBD1 (5 bases). V lost 1 base to trimming and J lost 4 bases, with 9 bases between them. The CDR3 is made up of 13 amino acids. Germline V gives CDR1 SGHDT, CDR2 YYEEEE. The CDR3 bases are TGTGCCAGCAGCTTGAACAGGAGATACGAGCAGTACGTC. It is translated as CASSLNRRYEQYV.

The sample holds many counts of this clonotype. J is TRBJ1-5 and V is TRBV12-3 or TRBV12-4; D gene ambiguous. V lost 5 bases and J lost 2, with 4 bases in between. The CDR3 contains 12 residues. In DNA form, the CDR3 reads TGTGCCAGCAGTCTGGGCAATCAGCCCCAGCATTTT. Protein sequence: CASSLGNQPQHF.

The V call is TRBV7-2, the J call TRBJ1-1; D might be TRBD1 (5 bases). The CDR3 covers 16 residues. Germline V gene sequence: CDR1 SGHTA, CDR2 FQGNSA. The V end was cut by 6 bases, the J end by 4 bases, with 21 bases between. The CDR3 nucleotides read TGTGCCAGCAGGTTGGCGGGACCCGCGACCGGCACTGAAGCTTTCTTT. It codes for CASRLAGPATGTEAFF.

This chain uses TRBV24-1 with TRBJ2-5; D may be TRBD1 or TRBD2 (5 bases each). Trimming removed 5 bases at V and 2 bases at J, with 11 bases between. The CDR3 runs 14 residues. Germline CDR1 is KGHDR and CDR2 is SFDVKD. CDR3: CATSGPGPQETQYF. The CDR3 DNA is TGTGCCACCAGTGGACCGGGACCTCAAGAGACCCAGTACTTC.

V and J are TRBV7-2 and TRBJ1-2; 8 nucleotides line up with TRBD1. V was clipped by 8 bases and J by 7 bases; unmatched bases: 12. The germline gives CDR1 SGHTA, CDR2 FQGNSA. This CDR3 is built from 14 residues. The DNA for the CDR3 is TGTGCCAGCGTCGCAGGGGGCTTCTCCCCTGGCTACACCTTC. Amino acid sequence: CASVAGGFSPGYTF.

At least ten counts were recorded for this clonotype. This rearrangement joins TRBV4-1 to TRBJ2-1, with TRBD1 matching over 9 bases. V was clipped by 1 base and J by 4 bases; unmatched bases: 2. Germline loops: CDR1 MGHRA, CDR2 YSYEKL. The CDR3 length is 15 residues. The CDR3 DNA follows: TGCGCCAGCAGCCAAGGACAGGGGGGATACAATGAGCAGTTCTTC. Protein product: CASSQGQGGYNEQFF.

This chain uses TRBV29-1 with TRBJ1-2; no clear D gene. V lost 3 bases, J lost 4 bases, and 9 bases lay in between. The CDR3 runs to 12 residues. In germline, CDR1 is SQVTM, CDR2 ANQGSEA. CDR3 sequence reads: CSVEGTPYGYTF. The CDR3 coding sequence is TGCAGCGTTGAGGGAACTCCCTATGGCTACACCTTC. Variable domain in full (rest from reference TRBV29-1 and TRBJ1-2): SAVISQKPSRDICQRGTSLTIQCQVDSQVTMMFWYRQQPGQSLTLIATANQGSEATYESGFVIDKFPISRPNLTFSTLTVSNMSPEDSSIYLCSVEGTPYGYTFGSGTRLTVV.

The table lists this clonotype with a few counts. V usage is TRBV20-1 and J usage is TRBJ2-1; 9 bases map to TRBD1. Unmatched junction bases numbered 7, after V lost 6 bases and J lost 4 bases. This CDR3 contains 14 residues. Germline assignment: CDR1 DFQATT and CDR2 SNEGSKA (reference sequence). This chain's CDR3 is CSALGTGRYNEQFF. CDR3 bases: TGCAGTGCGCTCGGGACAGGGAGGTACAATGAGCAGTTCTTC.

This clonotype has more than one count but fewer than ten. J is TRBJ1-2 and V is TRBV3-1; weak D call: TRBD1 (5 bases). Germline lookup yields CDR1 LGHDT and CDR2 YNNKEL (reference sequence). With 6 bases removed from V and 0 bases from J, the gap between germline ends came to 14 bases. The CDR3 sequence is 15 residues long. The CDR3, as DNA: TGTGCCAGCAGACCGGGACGTCAGACTAACTATGGCTACACCTTC. Translation: CASRPGRQTNYGYTF.

This chain connects TRBV24-1 to TRBJ2-6, with D unclear. Germline V gene data show CDR1 as KGHDR and CDR2 as SFDVKD. V was clipped by 10 bases and J by 4 bases, with 19 bases between them. The CDR3 has 16 amino acids. CDR3 nucleotides: TGTGCCACATGGTATTGGAGTCCCCGAGGGGCCAACGTCCTGACTTTC. It is translated as CATWYWSPRGANVLTF.

The V gene is TRBV5-1, the J gene TRBJ1-2, with D possibly TRBD1 on 5 matching bases. The V gene's germline CDR1 is SGHRS and CDR2 YFSETQ. This CDR3 has 16 residues. The V end lost 4 bases, the J end lost 2 bases, and 18 bases lay between the germline ends. CDR3 nucleotides: TGCGCCAGCAGCCGAACTACGGGGGAATTGAACTATGGCTACACCTTC. It is translated as CASSRTTGELNYGYTF.

This clonotype came up many times. The V gene is TRBV11-1, the J gene TRBJ2-3, with D perhaps matching TRBD2 (6 bases). The CDR3 consists of 17 residues. Trimming left V 7 bases short and J 5 bases short, with 25 bases between. Germline V gene sequence: CDR1 SGHAT, CDR2 FQDESV (reference sequence). CDR3 region: CASNGGLALLRGDTQYF. The DNA of the CDR3 is TGTGCCAGCAACGGAGGGCTAGCGCTCCTCCGTGGAGATACGCAGTATTTT.

This clonotype was counted only a few times. The chain links TRBV5-1 to TRBJ1-3; the D is unclear. Per germline, CDR1 SGHRS and CDR2 YFSETQ. The CDR3 totals 18 residues. V lost 1 base, J lost 0 bases, and 17 bases lay in between. The CDR3 nucleotides are TGCGCCAGCAGCTTGTCAGCTTCCAGCCACTTCTCTGGAAACACCATATATTTT. This translates into CASSLSASSHFSGNTIYF.

This clonotype occurred many times. The J gene is TRBJ2-1, the V gene TRBV4-2, with D possibly TRBD2 on 5 matching bases. From germline, CDR1 is LGHNA and CDR2 YNFKEQ. The CDR3 has 14 amino acids. V was cut by 4 bases and J by 11 bases, with 18 bases left in between. The CDR3: CASSRTEGREKQFF. CDR3 sequence (DNA): TGTGCCAGCAGCCGGACCGAAGGTAGGGAGAAGCAGTTCTTC.

The genes are TRBV7-3 and TRBJ2-7, with unresolved D. The germline V gene encodes CDR1 SGHTA and CDR2 FQGTGA. Trimming left V 2 bases short and J 0 bases short, with 17 bases between. The CDR3 totals 17 residues. The chain's CDR3 is CASSLEANARSSYEQYF. The CDR3 DNA reads TGTGCCAGCAGCTTAGAGGCCAATGCTCGCTCCTCCTACGAGCAGTACTTC. Full variable domain (missing parts from reference TRBV7-3 and TRBJ2-7): GAGVSQTPSNKVTEKGKYVELRCDPISGHTALYWYRQSLGQGPEFLIYFQGTGAADDSGLPNDRFFAVRPEGSVSTLKIQRTERGDSAVYLCASSLEANARSSYEQYFGPGTRLTVT.

The sample holds many counts of this clonotype. The V and J genes are TRBV12-3 or TRBV12-4 and TRBJ2-7; 7 bases line up with TRBD2. V trimming: 1 base; J trimming: 3 bases; junction bases outside the gene matches: 0. The CDR3 totals 13 residues. CDR3 sequence (DNA): TGTGCCAGCAGTTTAGGGACTAGCTACGAGCAGTACTTC. Amino acid sequence: CASSLGTSYEQYF.

This chain uses TRBV27 with TRBJ2-1, with no clear D. The germline V gene encodes CDR1 MNHEY and CDR2 SMNVEV (reference sequence). The V and J ends lost 3 bases and 1 base respectively, with 4 bases between them. CDR3 length: 13 amino acids. CDR3 DNA: TGTGCCAGCAGTTTTAAATCCTACAATGAGCAGTTCTTC. Encoded protein: CASSFKSYNEQFF.

This clonotype appeared a few times. The chain couples TRBV7-3 to TRBJ2-1; 7 bases agree with TRBD1. CDR3 length: 14 residues. CDR1 and CDR2 from the germline V gene are SGHTA and FQGTGA. Unmatched junction bases numbered 5, after V lost 5 bases and J lost 4 bases. CDR3 DNA: TGTGCCAGCAGCCCCGGACAGGAATACAATGAGCAGTTCTTC. This encodes CASSPGQEYNEQFF.

V gene TRBV27 combines with J gene TRBJ2-2; D is ambiguous. The V end lost 6 bases, the J end lost 0 bases, and 14 bases lay between the germline ends. Germline-derived CDR1 and CDR2 are MNHEY and SMNVEV (reference sequence). The CDR3 length is 16 residues. The chain's CDR3 is CASSRLTASNTGELFF. DNA for the CDR3: TGTGCCAGCAGCCGGCTGACCGCCTCGAACACCGGGGAGCTGTTTTTT.

This clonotype has ten or more counts. The rearrangement uses TRBV7-3 and TRBJ2-2, with 8 bases that match TRBD2. There are 16 residues in the CDR3. The V segment lost 3 bases and the J segment 5 bases; nucleotides outside the gene matches: 8. CDR1 is SGHTA and CDR2 is FQGTGA in the germline V gene. CDR3 amino acids: CASSLYGGVRTGELFF. For the CDR3, the DNA is TGTGCCAGCAGCTTGTACGGGGGGGTCAGGACCGGGGAGCTGTTTTTT.

The rearrangement links TRBV6-1 to TRBJ1-2; 8 bases are a match to TRBD1. The CDR3 is 15 amino acids. V shed 0 bases and J 6 bases; nucleotides not matched to a gene: 6. Looked up from germline, CDR1 is MNHNS and CDR2 is SASEGT. The CDR3 sequence: CASSEASQTGDGYTF. CDR3 sequence (DNA): TGTGCCAGCAGTGAAGCGTCCCAGACAGGGGATGGCTACACCTTC.

CDR3 region: CASSEWRRPQHF. The CDR3 DNA is TGTGCCAGCAGTGAATGGCGGCGGCCCCAGCATTTT. J is TRBJ1-5 and V is TRBV2; unclear D gene. V gave up 2 bases and J gave up 9 bases, with 8 bases separating them. The CDR3 extends over 12 amino acids. Germline V gene lookup returns CDR1 SNHLY and CDR2 FYNNEI.

This clonotype was counted only a few times. This sequence joins TRBV7-9 and TRBJ1-2, with a weak D call TRBD1 (5 bases). V shed 3 bases and J shed 3 bases, with 14 bases lying between them. Germline loops: CDR1 SEHNR, CDR2 FQNEAQ (reference sequence). The CDR3 covers 15 residues. This CDR3 reads CASSFPTTAYYGYTF. The CDR3 DNA reads TGTGCCAGCAGCTTCCCAACGACAGCCTACTATGGCTACACCTTC.

The sample holds a few counts of this clonotype. The chain is built from TRBV29-1 and TRBJ2-5; TRBD1 is a possible D gene (6 bases). Germline V gene lookup returns CDR1 SQVTM and CDR2 ANQGSEA. V was trimmed by 3 bases and J by 1 base, leaving 9 bases between them. This CDR3 region has 13 residues. As DNA, the CDR3 is TGCAGCGTTGAGGGGGACACCCAAGAGACCCAGTACTTC. Protein product: CSVEGDTQETQYF. Complete variable domain (other parts from reference TRBV29-1 and TRBJ2-5): SAVISQKPSRDICQRGTSLTIQCQVDSQVTMMFWYRQQPGQSLTLIATANQGSEATYESGFVIDKFPISRPNLTFSTLTVSNMSPEDSSIYLCSVEGDTQETQYFGPGTRLLVL.